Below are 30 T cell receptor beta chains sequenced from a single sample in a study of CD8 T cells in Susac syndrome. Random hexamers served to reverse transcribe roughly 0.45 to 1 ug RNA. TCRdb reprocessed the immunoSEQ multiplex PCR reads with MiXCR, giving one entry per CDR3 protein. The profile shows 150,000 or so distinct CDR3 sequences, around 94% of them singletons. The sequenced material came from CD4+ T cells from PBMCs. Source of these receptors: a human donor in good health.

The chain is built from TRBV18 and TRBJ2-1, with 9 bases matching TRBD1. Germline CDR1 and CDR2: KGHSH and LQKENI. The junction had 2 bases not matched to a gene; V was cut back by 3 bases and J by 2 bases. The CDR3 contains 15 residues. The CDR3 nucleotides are TGTGCCAGCTCACCGGGGACAGGGACCTACAATGAGCAGTTCTTC. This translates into CASSPGTGTYNEQFF. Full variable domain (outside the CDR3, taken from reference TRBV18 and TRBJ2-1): NAGVMQNPRHLVRRRGQEARLRCSPMKGHSHVYWYRQLPEEGLKFMVYLQKENIIDESGMPKERFSAEFPKEGPSILRIQQVVRGDSAAYFCASSPGTGTYNEQFFGPGTRLTVL.

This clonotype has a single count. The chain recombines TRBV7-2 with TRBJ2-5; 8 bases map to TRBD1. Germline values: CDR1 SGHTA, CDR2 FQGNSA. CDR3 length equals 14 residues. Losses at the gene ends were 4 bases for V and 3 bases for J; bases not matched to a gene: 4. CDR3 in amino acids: CASSSNRGKETQYF. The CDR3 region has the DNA TGTGCCAGCAGCTCGAACAGGGGGAAAGAGACCCAGTACTTC.

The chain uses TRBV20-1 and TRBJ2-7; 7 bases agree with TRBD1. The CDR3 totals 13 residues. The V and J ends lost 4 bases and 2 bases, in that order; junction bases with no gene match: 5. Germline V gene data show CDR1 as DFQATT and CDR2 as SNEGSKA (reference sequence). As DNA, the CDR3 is TGCAGTGCTACCAGACAGGGTCCCTACGAGCAGTACTTC. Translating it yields CSATRQGPYEQYF.

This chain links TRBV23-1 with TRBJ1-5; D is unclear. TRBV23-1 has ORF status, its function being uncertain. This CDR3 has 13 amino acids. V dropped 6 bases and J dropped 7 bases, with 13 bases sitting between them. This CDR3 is CASRSDQDQPQHF. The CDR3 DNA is TGCGCCAGCAGATCGGACCAAGACCAGCCCCAGCATTTT.

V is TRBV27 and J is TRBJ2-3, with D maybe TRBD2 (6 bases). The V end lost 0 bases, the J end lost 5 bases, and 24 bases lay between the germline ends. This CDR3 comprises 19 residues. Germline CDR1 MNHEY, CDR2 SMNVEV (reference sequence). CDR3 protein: CASSLSPSLAGNPLDTQYF. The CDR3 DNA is TGTGCCAGCAGTTTATCCCCCAGTCTTGCGGGGAACCCGTTAGATACGCAGTATTTT.

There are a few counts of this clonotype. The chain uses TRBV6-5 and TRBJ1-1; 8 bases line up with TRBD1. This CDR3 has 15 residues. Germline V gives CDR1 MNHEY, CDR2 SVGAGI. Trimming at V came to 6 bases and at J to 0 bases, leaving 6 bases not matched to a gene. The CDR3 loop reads CASSRGQGVNTEAFF. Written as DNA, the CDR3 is TGTGCCAGCAGCCGAGGACAGGGAGTGAACACTGAAGCTTTCTTT.

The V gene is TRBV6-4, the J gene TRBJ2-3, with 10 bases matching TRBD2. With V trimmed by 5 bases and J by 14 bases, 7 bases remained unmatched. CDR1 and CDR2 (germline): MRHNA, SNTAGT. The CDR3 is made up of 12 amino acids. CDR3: CASSWSGGEPYF. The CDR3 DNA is TGTGCCAGCAGTTGGAGCGGGGGGGAACCGTATTTT.

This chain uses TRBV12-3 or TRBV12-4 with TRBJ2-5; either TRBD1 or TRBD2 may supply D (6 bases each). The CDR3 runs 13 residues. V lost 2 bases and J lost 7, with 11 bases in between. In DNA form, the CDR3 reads TGTGCCAGCAGTTTACAGGGGCGGGGGACCCAGTACTTC. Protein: CASSLQGRGTQYF.

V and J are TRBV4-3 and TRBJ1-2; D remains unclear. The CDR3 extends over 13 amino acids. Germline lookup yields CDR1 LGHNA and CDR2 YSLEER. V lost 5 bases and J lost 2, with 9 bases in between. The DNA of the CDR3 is TGCGCCAGCAGCAAGGACGCCAACTATGGCTACACCTTC. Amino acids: CASSKDANYGYTF.

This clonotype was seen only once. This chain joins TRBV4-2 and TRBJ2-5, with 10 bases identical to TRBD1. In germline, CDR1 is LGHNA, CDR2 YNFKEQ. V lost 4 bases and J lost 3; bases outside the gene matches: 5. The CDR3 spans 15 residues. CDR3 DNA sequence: TGTGCCAGCAGCCGGTCTGGGACAGGGGAAGAGACCCAGTACTTC. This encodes CASSRSGTGEETQYF.

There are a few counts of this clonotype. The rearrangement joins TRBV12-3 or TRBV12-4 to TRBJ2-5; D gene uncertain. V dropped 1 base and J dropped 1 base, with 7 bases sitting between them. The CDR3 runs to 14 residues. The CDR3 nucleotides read TGTGCCAGCAGTTTAGTTGGGTCCCAAGAGACCCAGTACTTC. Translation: CASSLVGSQETQYF.

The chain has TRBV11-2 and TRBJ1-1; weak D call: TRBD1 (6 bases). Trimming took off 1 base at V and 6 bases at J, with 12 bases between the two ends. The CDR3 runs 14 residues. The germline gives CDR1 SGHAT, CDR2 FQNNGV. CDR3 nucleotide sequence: TGTGCCAGCAGCTTAGCGTGGACAGTCCCTGAAGCTTTCTTT. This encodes CASSLAWTVPEAFF.

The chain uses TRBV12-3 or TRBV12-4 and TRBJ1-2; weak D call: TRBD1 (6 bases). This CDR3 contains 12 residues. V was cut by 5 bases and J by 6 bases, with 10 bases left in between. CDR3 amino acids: CASSMQGNGYTF. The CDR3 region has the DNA TGTGCCAGCAGTATGCAGGGGAATGGCTACACCTTC.

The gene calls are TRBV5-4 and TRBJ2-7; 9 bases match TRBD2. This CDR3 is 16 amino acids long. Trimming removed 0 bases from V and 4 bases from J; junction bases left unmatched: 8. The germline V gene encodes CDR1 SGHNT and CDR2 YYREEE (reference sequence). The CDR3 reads CASSLGPGSGGYEQYF. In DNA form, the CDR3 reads TGTGCCAGCAGCTTGGGGCCGGGTAGCGGGGGTTACGAGCAGTACTTC.

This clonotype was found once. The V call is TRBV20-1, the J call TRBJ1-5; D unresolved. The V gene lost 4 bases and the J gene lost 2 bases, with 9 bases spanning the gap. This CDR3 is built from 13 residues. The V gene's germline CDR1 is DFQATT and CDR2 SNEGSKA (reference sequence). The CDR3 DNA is TGCAGTGCTACCCCGAGGGGCAATCAGCCCCAGCATTTT. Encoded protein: CSATPRGNQPQHF.

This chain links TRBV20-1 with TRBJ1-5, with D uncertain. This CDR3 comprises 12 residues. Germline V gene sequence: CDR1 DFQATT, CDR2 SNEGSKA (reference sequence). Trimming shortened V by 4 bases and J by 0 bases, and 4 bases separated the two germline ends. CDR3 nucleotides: TGCAGTGCTACTGGTAGCAATCAGCCCCAGCATTTT. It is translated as CSATGSNQPQHF.

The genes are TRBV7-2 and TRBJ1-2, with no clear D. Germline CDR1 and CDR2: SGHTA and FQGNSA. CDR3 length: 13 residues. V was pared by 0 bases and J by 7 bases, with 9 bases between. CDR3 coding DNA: TGTGCCAGCAGCTTAGCGTTTAGTTCTGGCTACACCTTC. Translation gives CASSLAFSSGYTF.

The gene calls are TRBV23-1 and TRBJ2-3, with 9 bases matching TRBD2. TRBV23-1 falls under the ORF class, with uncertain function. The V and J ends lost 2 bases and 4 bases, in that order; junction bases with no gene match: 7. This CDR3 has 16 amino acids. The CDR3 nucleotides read TGCGCCAGCAGTCAAACCGGGACTAGCTTCCCAGATACGCAGTATTTT. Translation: CASSQTGTSFPDTQYF.

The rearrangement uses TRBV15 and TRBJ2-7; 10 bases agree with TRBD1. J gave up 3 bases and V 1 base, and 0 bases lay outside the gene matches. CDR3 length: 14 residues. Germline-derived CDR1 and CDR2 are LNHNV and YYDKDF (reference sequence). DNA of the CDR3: TGTGCCACCAGCAGAGGGACAGGGGGCTACGAGCAGTACTTC. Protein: CATSRGTGGYEQYF.

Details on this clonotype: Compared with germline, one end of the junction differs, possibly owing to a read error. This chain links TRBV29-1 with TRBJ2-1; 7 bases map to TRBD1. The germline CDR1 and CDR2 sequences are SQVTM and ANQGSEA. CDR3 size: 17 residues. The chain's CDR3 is CSVEPKPGTALYNGQFF. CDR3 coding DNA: TGCAGCGTTGAACCGAAACCGGGGACAGCCCTTTACAATGGGCAGTTCTTC.

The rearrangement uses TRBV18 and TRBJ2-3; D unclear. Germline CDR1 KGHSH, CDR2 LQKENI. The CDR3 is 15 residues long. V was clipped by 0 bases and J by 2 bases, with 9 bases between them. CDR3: CASSPPSSSTDTQYF. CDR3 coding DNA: TGTGCCAGCTCACCACCGTCCAGCTCCACAGATACGCAGTATTTT.

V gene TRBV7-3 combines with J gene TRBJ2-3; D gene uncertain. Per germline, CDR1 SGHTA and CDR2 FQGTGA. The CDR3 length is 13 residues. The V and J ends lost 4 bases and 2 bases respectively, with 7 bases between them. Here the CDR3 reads CASSSVSTDTQYF. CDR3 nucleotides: TGTGCCAGCAGCTCCGTTTCCACAGATACGCAGTATTTT.

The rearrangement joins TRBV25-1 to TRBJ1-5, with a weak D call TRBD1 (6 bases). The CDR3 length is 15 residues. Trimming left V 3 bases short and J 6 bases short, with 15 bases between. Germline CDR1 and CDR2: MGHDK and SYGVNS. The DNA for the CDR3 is TGTGCCAGCAGTGATTCGACAGGTTCGGGTCAGCCCCAGCATTTT. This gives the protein CASSDSTGSGQPQHF.

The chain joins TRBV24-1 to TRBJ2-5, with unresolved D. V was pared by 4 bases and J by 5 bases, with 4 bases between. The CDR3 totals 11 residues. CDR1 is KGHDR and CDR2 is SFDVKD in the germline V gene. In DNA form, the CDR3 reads TGTGCCACCAGTGACGACGAGACCCAGTACTTC. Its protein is CATSDDETQYF.

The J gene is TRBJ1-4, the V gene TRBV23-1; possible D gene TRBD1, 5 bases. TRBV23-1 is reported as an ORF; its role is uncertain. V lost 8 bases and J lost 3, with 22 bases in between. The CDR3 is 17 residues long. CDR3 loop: CASGDDGSRGPNEKLFF. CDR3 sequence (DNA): TGCGCCAGCGGAGACGATGGTTCGAGGGGTCCTAATGAAAAACTGTTTTTT.

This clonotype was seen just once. This CDR3 is CATSRDRGGGKNIQYF. The CDR3 nucleotides are TGTGCCACCAGCAGAGATCGGGGGGGTGGCAAAAACATTCAGTACTTC. The J gene is TRBJ2-4, the V gene TRBV15, with 8 nucleotides matching TRBD2. V shed 0 bases, J shed 3 bases, and the junction held 4 bases outside the gene matches. CDR1 and CDR2 (germline): LNHNV, YYDKDF (reference sequence). The CDR3 spans 16 residues.

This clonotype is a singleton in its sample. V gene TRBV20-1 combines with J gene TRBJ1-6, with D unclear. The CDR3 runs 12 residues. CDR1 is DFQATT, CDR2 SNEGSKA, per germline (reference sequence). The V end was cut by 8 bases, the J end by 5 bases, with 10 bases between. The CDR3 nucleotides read TGCAGTTTGGAGGGAAATAATTCACCCCTCCACTTT. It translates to CSLEGNNSPLHF.

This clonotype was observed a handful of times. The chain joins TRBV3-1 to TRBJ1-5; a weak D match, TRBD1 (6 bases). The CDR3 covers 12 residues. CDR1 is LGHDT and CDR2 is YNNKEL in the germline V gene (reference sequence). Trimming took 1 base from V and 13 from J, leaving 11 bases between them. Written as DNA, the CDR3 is TGTGCCAGCAGCCAAGGGGGGGGACAACAGCATTTT. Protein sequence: CASSQGGGQQHF. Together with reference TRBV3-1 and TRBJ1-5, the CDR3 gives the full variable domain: DTAVSQTPKYLVTQMGNDKSIKCEQNLGHDTMYWYKQDSKKFLKIMFSYNNKELIINETVPNRFSPKSPDKAHLNLHINSLELGDSAVYFCASSQGGGQQHFGDGTRLSIL.

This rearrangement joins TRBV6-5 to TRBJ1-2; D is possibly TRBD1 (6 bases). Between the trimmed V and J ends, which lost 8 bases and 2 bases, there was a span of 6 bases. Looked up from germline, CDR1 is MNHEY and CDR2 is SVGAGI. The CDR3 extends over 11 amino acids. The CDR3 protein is CASGQNYGYTF. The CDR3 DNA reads TGTGCCAGCGGACAGAACTATGGCTACACCTTC.

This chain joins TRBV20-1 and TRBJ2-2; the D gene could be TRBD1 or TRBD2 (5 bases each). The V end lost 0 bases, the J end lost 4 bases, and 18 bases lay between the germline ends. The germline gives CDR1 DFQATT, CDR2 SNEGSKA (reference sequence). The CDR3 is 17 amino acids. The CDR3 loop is CSARDKTGGSVTGELFF. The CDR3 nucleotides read TGCAGTGCTAGAGATAAAACAGGTGGTAGCGTCACCGGGGAGCTGTTTTTT.